This T cell receptor (beta chain) was retrieved from a study of cytomegalovirus exposure and HLA in healthy donors. Points from the study as a whole: Clusters of TCRs from the first cohort tended to co-occur in the 100 to 150 validation repertoires (as a later analysis found).

The CDR3 sequence is 16 residues long. Trimming at V came to 4 bases and at J to 4 bases, leaving 7 bases not matched to a gene. Germline V CDR1 and CDR2: SGHRS, YFSETQ. Concerning this clone itself: Its target is unknown.

Assay used: immunoSEQ multiplex PCR; TCRdb lists only in-frame clones, some missing. The sample holds around 61,000 clones, about 92% seen once. The source material was PBMCs. This sequence joins TRBV5-1 and TRBJ2-1; 11 bases are shared with TRBD2. This TCR was recovered from a man aged 18 to 30 in good health and CMV-seropositive. The chain's CDR3 is CASSLGLAGPYNEQFF. The CDR3 DNA reads as TGCGCCAGCAGCCTCGGACTAGCGGGTCCTTACAATGAGCAGTTCTTC.